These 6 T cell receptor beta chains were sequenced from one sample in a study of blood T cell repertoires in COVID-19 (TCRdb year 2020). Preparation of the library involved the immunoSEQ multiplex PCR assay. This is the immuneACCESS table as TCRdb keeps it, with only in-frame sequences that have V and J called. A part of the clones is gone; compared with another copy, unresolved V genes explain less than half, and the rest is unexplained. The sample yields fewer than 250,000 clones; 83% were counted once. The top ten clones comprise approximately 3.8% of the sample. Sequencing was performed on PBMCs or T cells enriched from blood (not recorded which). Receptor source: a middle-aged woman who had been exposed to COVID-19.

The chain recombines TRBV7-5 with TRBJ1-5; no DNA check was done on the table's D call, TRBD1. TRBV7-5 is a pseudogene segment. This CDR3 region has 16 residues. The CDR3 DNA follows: TGTGCCAGAAGCTCCCCTGGGACAGGGACCGATCAGCCCCAGCATTTT. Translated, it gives CARSSPGTGTDQPQHF.

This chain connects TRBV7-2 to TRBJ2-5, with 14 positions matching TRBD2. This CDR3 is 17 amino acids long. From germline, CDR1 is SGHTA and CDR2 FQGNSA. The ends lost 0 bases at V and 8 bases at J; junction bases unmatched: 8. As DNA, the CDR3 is TGTGCCAGCAGCTTAGCCGGGACTAGCGGGGGTCCGGCCACCCAGTACTTC. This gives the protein CASSLAGTSGGPATQYF.

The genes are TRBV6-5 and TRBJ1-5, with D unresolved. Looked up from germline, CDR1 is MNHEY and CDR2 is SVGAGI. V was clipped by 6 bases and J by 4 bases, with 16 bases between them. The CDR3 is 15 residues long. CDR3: CASSQNRAGNQPQHF. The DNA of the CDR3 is TGTGCCAGCAGCCAGAACCGGGCGGGGAATCAGCCCCAGCATTTT.

The CDR3 loop is CASSGTGDQPQHF. In DNA form, the CDR3 reads TGTGCCAGCAGTGGGACAGGTGATCAGCCCCAGCATTTT. The J gene is TRBJ1-5, the V gene TRBV25-1, with TRBD1 matching over 7 bases. V gave up 4 bases and J gave up 5 bases; unmatched junction bases: 2. The CDR3 runs 13 residues. Germline V CDR1 and CDR2: MGHDK, SYGVNS.

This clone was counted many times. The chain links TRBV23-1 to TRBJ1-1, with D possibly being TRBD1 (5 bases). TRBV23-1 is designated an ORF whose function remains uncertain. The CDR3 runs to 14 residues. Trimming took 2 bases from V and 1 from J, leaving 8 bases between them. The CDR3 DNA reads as TGCGCCAGCAGTCAACCGACAGAGAACACTGAAGCTTTCTTT. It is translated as CASSQPTENTEAFF.

The CDR3 here is CAINGQGDSSPLHF. The CDR3 DNA sequence: TGTGCCATCAACGGACAGGGTGATAGTTCACCCCTCCACTTT. The rearrangement joins TRBV10-3 to TRBJ1-6; TRBD1 aligns across 8 bases. Germline V gene sequence: CDR1 ENHRY, CDR2 SYGVKD. The J segment lost 9 bases and the V segment lost 7 bases, leaving 8 bases of the junction unmatched. The CDR3 covers 14 residues.